This T cell receptor (beta chain) was captured in a study of blood T cell repertoires in COVID-19. Measured with immunoSEQ multiplex PCR; TCRdb has only the in-frame clones, and not every one. The data contain under 350,000 clones, 70% to 90% of them singletons. Note on this clone: This sample includes further DNA sequences coding for the same CDR3.

The length of the CDR3 is 13 residues. The V end was cut by 1 base, the J end by 8 bases, with 8 bases between. Germline assignment: CDR1 LGHDT and CDR2 YNNKEL (reference sequence). Input material: peripheral blood. The gene calls are TRBV3-1 (or the pseudogene TRBV3-2) and TRBJ1-4, with D unclear. This receptor was taken from a woman between 65 and 79 years old with acute or convalescent COVID-19. CDR3 region: CASSQGLREKLFF. The CDR3 region has the DNA TGTGCCAGCAGCCAAGGGCTGAGGGAAAAACTGTTTTTT.